Listed below are T cell receptor beta chains from one sample, sequenced in a study of radiation and T cells in renal cell carcinoma. Some clones are missing from TCRdb's copy, which holds only in-frame ones; the method was immunoSEQ multiplex PCR. The data hold over 8,000 clones, with approximately 68% observed a single time. The sequenced sample was tumor tissue, obtained from a patient whose treatment was nephrectomy without radiotherapy. These receptors were taken from a man in his sixties with renal cell carcinoma. Each CDR3 is given with its conserved first and last residue. A D gene is named only where the DNA matches it firmly. Clone sizes are given selectively: once, few, many, or a class where the clone is expanded.

j_gene | abundance | d_gene | v_gene | CDR3aa | CDR3nt
TRBJ2-5 | . | . | TRBV29-1 | CSVAIRGRLKETQYF | TGCAGCGTTGCAATAAGGGGCCGCTTGAAAGAGACCCAGTACTTC
TRBJ2-7 | few | TRBD2 | TRBV5-1 | CASSSISGSSDEQYF | TGCGCCAGCAGCTCGATTAGCGGGAGTTCCGACGAGCAGTACTTC
TRBJ2-7 | . | TRBD1 | TRBV5-1 | CASSFETGHPYEQYF | TGCGCCAGCAGCTTTGAGACAGGGCACCCCTACGAGCAGTACTTC
TRBJ1-1 | . | . | TRBV11-2 | CASSPNHPQGTAFF | TGTGCCAGCAGCCCCAACCACCCACAGGGTACGGCTTTCTTT
TRBJ2-6 | . | TRBD2 | TRBV28 | CASFSGGLTGANVLTF | TGTGCCAGTTTTAGCGGGGGGCTAACCGGGGCCAACGTCCTGACTTTC
TRBJ1-6 | . | . | TRBV18 | CASSQDRNNSPLHF | TGTGCCAGCTCCCAGGACAGAAATAATTCACCCCTCCACTTT
TRBJ1-6 | . | TRBD1 | TRBV15 | CATSRDAGGDSPLHF | TGTGCCACCAGCAGAGATGCAGGGGGAGATTCACCCCTCCACTTT
TRBJ2-1 | few | . | TRBV21-1 | CASSSSLAAQSLRLEQFF | TGTGCCAGCAGTTCCTCCCTAGCGGCACAATCCCTGCGGCTTGAGCAGTTCTTC
TRBJ1-1 | . | . | TRBV9 | CASSVVWSTEAFF | TGTGCCAGCAGCGTAGTGTGGAGCACTGAAGCTTTCTTT
TRBJ2-5 | . | . | TRBV20-1 | CSARSGETQYF | TGCAGTGCTAGATCAGGAGAGACCCAGTACTTC
TRBJ2-5 | . | . | TRBV2 | CASSDRRKETQYF | TGTGCCAGCAGTGACAGGAGAAAAGAGACCCAGTACTTC
TRBJ2-7 | . | . | TRBV6-6 | CASSYPSIPYEQYF | TGTGCCAGCAGTTACCCTTCCATCCCCTACGAGCAGTACTTC
TRBJ1-3 | few | . | TRBV30 | CAWSKGQASGNTIYF | TGTGCCTGGAGTAAAGGGCAGGCGTCTGGAAACACCATATATTTT
TRBJ1-4 | few | TRBD1 | TRBV2 | CATRTGGNEKLFF | TGTGCCACCAGGACAGGGGGGAATGAAAAACTGTTTTTT
TRBJ1-5 | few | . | TRBV30 | CAWNLGGKTQPQHF | TGTGCCTGGAATCTAGGGGGGAAGACTCAGCCCCAGCATTTT
TRBJ2-5 | . | . | TRBV28 | CASSPGVLETQYF | TGTGCCAGCAGTCCAGGGGTTTTGGAGACCCAGTACTTC
TRBJ2-1 | . | . | TRBV2 | CASSVSGVREQFF | TGTGCCAGCAGTGTGTCAGGAGTTCGTGAGCAGTTCTTC
TRBJ1-5 | few | TRBD1 | TRBV27 | CASSSVDRDNQPQHF | TGTGCCAGCAGTTCGGTCGACAGGGATAATCAGCCCCAGCATTTT
TRBJ2-5 | . | TRBD1 | TRBV6-6 | CASSQRQGGQETQYF | TGTGCCAGCAGCCAGCGACAGGGGGGCCAAGAGACCCAGTACTTC
TRBJ2-3 | . | TRBD2 | TRBV6-1 | CATIQAGGTDTQYF | TGTGCCACCATCCAAGCGGGGGGCACAGATACGCAGTATTTT
TRBJ1-1 | . | TRBD1 | TRBV6-5 | CASSRDRGLGTEAFF | TGTGCCAGCAGTCGGGACAGGGGGTTGGGTACTGAAGCTTTCTTT
TRBJ2-7 | few | . | TRBV18 | CASSPTAAYEQYF | TGTGCCAGCTCACCCACGGCAGCCTACGAGCAGTACTTC
TRBJ1-1 | . | . | TRBV10-1 | CASSKQGTEAFF | TGCGCCAGCAGTAAGCAGGGGACTGAAGCTTTCTTT
TRBJ1-2 | . | TRBD1 | TRBV5-4 | CASSLAEGGFSVHTF | TGTGCCAGCAGCTTGGCTGAAGGGGGCTTTAGCGTTCACACCTTC
TRBJ2-3 | . | . | TRBV4-1 | CASSQVRLARTDTQYF | TGCGCCAGCAGCCAAGTGAGGCTAGCCCGCACAGATACGCAGTATTTT
TRBJ1-4 | few | . | TRBV5-1 | CASSLEAGYNEKLFF | TGCGCCAGCAGCTTGGAGGCCGGGTATAATGAAAAACTGTTTTTT
TRBJ2-5 | . | TRBD1 | TRBV6-1 | CASSPRTGGQETQYF | TGTGCCAGCAGTCCGCGGACAGGGGGACAAGAGACCCAGTACTTC
TRBJ2-7 | . | . | TRBV14 | CASSQEYTEQYF | TGTGCCAGCAGCCAAGAATACACCGAGCAGTACTTC